The 11 T cell receptor beta chains presented below share a single source sample, sequenced in a study of blood T cell repertoires in COVID-19. Sequencing used immunoSEQ multiplex PCR; TCRdb keeps in-frame clones, though not all of them. The table has 80,000 to 100,000 clones, about 85% seen once; the top ten hold about 4.2%. Input material: peripheral blood. These receptors all come from a man between 65 and 85 years old with acute or convalescent COVID-19.

This chain uses TRBV6-1 with TRBJ1-1; 10 bases map to TRBD1. CDR1 is MNHNS, CDR2 SASEGT, per germline. Losses at the gene ends were 1 base for V and 11 bases for J; bases not matched to a gene: 7. This CDR3 region has 14 residues. CDR3 DNA: TGTGCCAGCAGTGAAGAGAGACAGGGGGCGCGGGCTTTCTTT. It specifies CASSEERQGARAFF.

This sequence joins TRBV7-8 and TRBJ2-3, with D tentatively TRBD1 (6 bases). The CDR3 length is 18 residues. Trimming left V 1 base short and J 2 bases short, with 19 bases between. Germline CDR1 and CDR2: SGHVS and FQNEAQ. Written as DNA, the CDR3 is TGTGCCAGCAGCTTAGGGAGAAAGGACAGAGCTCTCACAGATACGCAGTATTTT. This gives the protein CASSLGRKDRALTDTQYF.

This rearrangement joins TRBV20-1 to TRBJ1-2; a weak D match, TRBD1 (6 bases). V lost 3 bases, J lost 1 base, and 18 bases lay in between. Germline CDR1 is DFQATT and CDR2 is SNEGSKA (reference sequence). The CDR3 spans 16 residues. The DNA of the CDR3 is TGCAGTGCTAGTCGCTTACGGGACACAGATAACTATGGCTACACCTTC. Protein: CSASRLRDTDNYGYTF.

CDR3 in DNA: TGCAGCGCGTTGACAGGGGCCTACGAGCAGTACTTC. Its protein is CSALTGAYEQYF. J is TRBJ2-7 and V is TRBV29-1; 8 bases are a match to TRBD1. Germline CDR1 SQVTM, CDR2 ANQGSEA. V lost 7 bases to trimming and J lost 2 bases; unmatched junction nucleotides: 4. The CDR3 totals 12 residues.

The chain recombines TRBV9 with TRBJ1-1, with D unclear. This CDR3 is built from 14 residues. The germline V gene encodes CDR1 SGDLS and CDR2 YYNGEE. V shed 0 bases and J shed 0 bases, with 6 bases lying between them. CDR3 bases: TGTGCCAGCAGCGTAGATATCGTGAACACTGAAGCTTTCTTT. Translating it yields CASSVDIVNTEAFF.

This chain joins TRBV5-4 and TRBJ2-1; 13 positions match TRBD2. The length of the CDR3 is 16 residues. Germline V CDR1 and CDR2: SGHNT, YYREEE (reference sequence). Unmatched junction bases numbered 5, after V lost 4 bases and J lost 4 bases. In nucleotides, the CDR3 is TGTGCCAGCAGCCCGGGACTAGCGGGGATTTACAATGAGCAGTTCTTC. It specifies CASSPGLAGIYNEQFF.

The rearrangement joins TRBV28 to TRBJ1-1, with a weak D call TRBD1 (6 bases). CDR1 is MDHEN and CDR2 is SYDVKM in the germline V gene. CDR3 size: 13 residues. V was cut by 1 base and J by 4 bases, with 7 bases left in between. The CDR3 coding sequence is TGTGCCAGCAGTTTATTCAGGGGCACTGAAGCTTTCTTT. Translation gives CASSLFRGTEAFF. The full variable domain, rest sourced from reference TRBV28 and TRBJ1-1, is DVKVTQSSRYLVKRTGEKVFLECVQDMDHENMFWYRQDPGLGLRLIYFSYDVKMKEKGDIPEGYSVSREKKERFSLILESASTNQTSMYLCASSLFRGTEAFFGQGTRLTVV.

This clone was recorded a few times. The chain carries TRBV24-1 and TRBJ1-2; TRBD1 might be the D (5 bases). Trimming took off 9 bases at V and 8 bases at J, with 12 bases between the two ends. This CDR3 has 11 amino acids. Germline V gene data show CDR1 as KGHDR and CDR2 as SFDVKD. CDR3 sequence: CATQGEEGYTF. CDR3 coding DNA: TGTGCCACCCAGGGTGAGGAAGGCTACACCTTC.

The rearrangement links TRBV11-2 to TRBJ1-6; possibly TRBD1 for D (5 bases). Germline V gives CDR1 SGHAT, CDR2 FQNNGV. CDR3 length: 15 amino acids. Trimming removed 3 bases from V and 8 bases from J, with 14 bases in between. The CDR3 DNA reads as TGTGCCAGCAGCTTTGGGGGGGTTCTCCATTCACCCCTCCACTTT. Its translation: CASSFGGVLHSPLHF.

The chain employs TRBV5-1 and TRBJ1-6; a possible D gene is TRBD1 (6 bases). The germline CDR1 and CDR2 sequences are SGHRS and YFSETQ. V shed 4 bases and J shed 13 bases, with 15 bases lying between them. CDR3 length equals 13 residues. In nucleotides, the CDR3 is TGCGCCAGCAGCCCCGCAGGGGAGCCTCCCCTCCACTTT. It is translated as CASSPAGEPPLHF.

J is TRBJ1-1 and V is TRBV4-1, with 12 bases that match TRBD1. Germline CDR1 and CDR2: MGHRA and YSYEKL. The CDR3 has 19 residues. J lost 0 bases, V lost 0 bases, and 8 bases had no gene match. CDR3 sequence reads: CASSQEGTGGAWVNTEAFF. CDR3 DNA: TGCGCCAGCAGCCAAGAGGGGACAGGGGGCGCTTGGGTGAACACTGAAGCTTTCTTT.